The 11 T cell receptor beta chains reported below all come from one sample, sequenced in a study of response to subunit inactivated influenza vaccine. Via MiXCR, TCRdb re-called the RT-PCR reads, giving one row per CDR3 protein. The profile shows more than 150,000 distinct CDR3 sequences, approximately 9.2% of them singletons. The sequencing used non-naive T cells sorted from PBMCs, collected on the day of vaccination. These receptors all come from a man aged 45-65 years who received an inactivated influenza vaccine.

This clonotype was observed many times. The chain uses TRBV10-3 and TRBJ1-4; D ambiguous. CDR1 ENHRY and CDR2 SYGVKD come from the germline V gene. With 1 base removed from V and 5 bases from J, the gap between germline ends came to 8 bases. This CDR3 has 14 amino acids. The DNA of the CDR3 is TGTGCCATCAGTGAGTGGCAGGCAAATGAAAAACTGTTTTTT. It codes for CAISEWQANEKLFF.

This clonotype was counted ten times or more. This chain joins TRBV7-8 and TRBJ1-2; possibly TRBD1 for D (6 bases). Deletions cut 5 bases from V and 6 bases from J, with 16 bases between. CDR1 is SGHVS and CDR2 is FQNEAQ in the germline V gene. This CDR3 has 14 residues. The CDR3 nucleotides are TGTGCCAGCAGCCTACAGGGAGAGTTGCATGGCTACACCTTC. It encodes CASSLQGELHGYTF.

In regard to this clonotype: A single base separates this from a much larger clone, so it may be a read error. The DNA for the CDR3 is TGTGTCAGCAGCCAAGATTGGGACACCGTGGAACTAGCTCGAGAGACCCAGTACTTC. Encoded protein: CVSSQDWDTVELARETQYF. The rearrangement links TRBV3-1 to TRBJ2-5; D may be TRBD1 or TRBD2 (6 bases each). CDR3 length equals 19 residues. Germline V gene sequence: CDR1 LGHDT, CDR2 YNNKEL (reference sequence).

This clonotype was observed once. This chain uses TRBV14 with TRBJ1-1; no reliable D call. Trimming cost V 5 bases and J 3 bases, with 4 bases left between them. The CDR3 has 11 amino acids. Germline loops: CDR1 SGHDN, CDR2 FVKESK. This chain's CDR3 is CASSAYTEAFF. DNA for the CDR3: TGTGCCAGCAGCGCTTACACTGAAGCTTTCTTT.

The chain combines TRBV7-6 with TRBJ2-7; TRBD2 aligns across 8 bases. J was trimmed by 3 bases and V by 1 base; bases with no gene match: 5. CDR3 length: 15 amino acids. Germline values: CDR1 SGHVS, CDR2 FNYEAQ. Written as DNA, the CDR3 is TGTGCCAGCAGCTTAGTTGCACTAGCGGACTACGAGCAGTACTTC. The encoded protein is CASSLVALADYEQYF.

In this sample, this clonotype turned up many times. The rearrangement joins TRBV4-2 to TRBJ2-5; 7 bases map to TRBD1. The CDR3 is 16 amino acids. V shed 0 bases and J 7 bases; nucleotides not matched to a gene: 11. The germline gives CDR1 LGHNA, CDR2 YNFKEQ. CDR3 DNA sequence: TGTGCCAGCAGCCAAGATAGAGCGACAGGGAGAACGACCCAGTACTTC. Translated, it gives CASSQDRATGRTTQYF.

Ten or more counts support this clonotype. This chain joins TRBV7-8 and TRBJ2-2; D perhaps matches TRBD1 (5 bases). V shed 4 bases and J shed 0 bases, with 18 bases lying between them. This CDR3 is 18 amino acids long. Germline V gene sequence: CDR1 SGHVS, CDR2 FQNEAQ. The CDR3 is CASSSGWGYATNTGELFF. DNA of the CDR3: TGTGCCAGCAGCTCAGGGTGGGGATACGCTACGAACACCGGGGAGCTGTTTTTT. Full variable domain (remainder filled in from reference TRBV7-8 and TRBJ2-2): GAGVSQSPRYKVAKRGQDVALRCDPISGHVSLFWYQQALGQGPEFLTYFQNEAQLDKSGLPSDRFFAERPEGSVSTLKIQRTQQEDSAVYLCASSSGWGYATNTGELFFGEGSRLTVL.

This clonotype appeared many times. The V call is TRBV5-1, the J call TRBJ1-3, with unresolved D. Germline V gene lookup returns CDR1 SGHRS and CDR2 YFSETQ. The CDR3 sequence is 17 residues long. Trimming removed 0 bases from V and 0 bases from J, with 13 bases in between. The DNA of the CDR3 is TGCGCCAGCAGCTTGGGCACCTCCTACAGCTCTGGAAACACCATATATTTT. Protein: CASSLGTSYSSGNTIYF.

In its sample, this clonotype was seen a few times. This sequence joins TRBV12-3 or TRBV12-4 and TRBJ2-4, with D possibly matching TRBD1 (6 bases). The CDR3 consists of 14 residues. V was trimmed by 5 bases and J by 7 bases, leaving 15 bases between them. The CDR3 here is CASSTGTMINIQYF. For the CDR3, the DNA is TGTGCCAGCAGTACCGGGACAATGATCAACATTCAGTACTTC.

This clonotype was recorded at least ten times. CDR3 sequence: CASMRRVFTGELFF. CDR3 nucleotide sequence: TGTGCCAGCATGAGGAGGGTTTTCACCGGGGAGCTGTTTTTT. The chain is built from TRBV12-3 or TRBV12-4 and TRBJ2-2; a weak D match, TRBD2 (6 bases). V was trimmed by 7 bases and J by 4 bases, leaving 13 bases between them. This CDR3 has 14 residues.

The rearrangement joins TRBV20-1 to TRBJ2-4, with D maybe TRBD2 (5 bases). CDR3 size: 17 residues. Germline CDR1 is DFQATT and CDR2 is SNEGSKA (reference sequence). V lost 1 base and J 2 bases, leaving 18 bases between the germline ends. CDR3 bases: TGCAGTGCTAGAGCGAGGGATCCTGGGGTGACCAAAAACATTCAGTACTTC. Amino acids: CSARARDPGVTKNIQYF.